These T cell receptor beta chains were read from a single sample in a study of CD8 T cells in Susac syndrome. From the immunoSEQ multiplex PCR reads, TCRdb called clonotypes with MiXCR, one entry per CDR3 protein. This table has 250,000 to 350,000 distinct CDR3 sequences, roughly 81% appearing once. The material sequenced was CD8+ T cells from PBMCs. The receptors come from a human donor with multiple sclerosis. Both conserved end residues are part of each CDR3. Each record gives: J gene, V gene, D gene, clone size, CDR3 DNA, CDR3 protein. D genes are given only for firm matches. Size is omitted from some rows. Given values are once, few, many or a class for expanded clones.

TRBJ1-5	TRBV20-1	NA	once	TGCAGTGCTAGTGGGCAGGCCAATCAGCCCCAGCATTTT	CSASGQANQPQHF
TRBJ2-7	TRBV5-1	TRBD2	once	TGCGCCAGCAGCTTGGCCCGGGACTATGCGGGAGGTTACGAGCAGTACTTC	CASSLARDYAGGYEQYF
TRBJ1-2	TRBV3-1	NA	few	TGTGCCAGCAGCCAAGATGGCTATGGCTACACCTTC	CASSQDGYGYTF
TRBJ2-5	TRBV15	TRBD1	NA	TGTGCCACCAGCAGTGACGGACAGGACCAAGAGACCCAGTACTTC	CATSSDGQDQETQYF
TRBJ2-1	TRBV3-1	TRBD2	NA	TGTGCCAGCAGCCAATTTCGACTAGCGGGAGGTGAAAGTAATGAGCAGTTCTTC	CASSQFRLAGGESNEQFF
TRBJ1-5	TRBV5-1	NA	NA	TGCGCCAGCAGCTTGGGTGAGGGTTATCAGCCCCAGCATTTT	CASSLGEGYQPQHF
TRBJ2-1	TRBV9	TRBD2	NA	TGTGCCAGCAGCGTAGGAACTAGCGCCGATGAGCAGTTCTTC	CASSVGTSADEQFF
TRBJ2-1	TRBV27	NA	NA	TGTGCCAGCAGTTTATCGGGCTTCCACAATGAGCAGTTCTTC	CASSLSGFHNEQFF
TRBJ2-1	TRBV6-1	TRBD2	NA	TGTGCCAGCAGTGATCGCGGGAGGGCCAATGAGCAGTTCTTC	CASSDRGRANEQFF
TRBJ2-3	TRBV3-1	NA	NA	TGTGCCAGCAGCCGGGGCCGTGAGATAAACATAAATACGCAGTATTTT	CASSRGREININTQYF
TRBJ2-1	TRBV11-1	NA	NA	TGTGCCAGCAGCCCCTCGAGGGGGGCAATGGGGAATGAGCAGTTCTTC	CASSPSRGAMGNEQFF
TRBJ2-1	TRBV4-2	NA	NA	TGTGCCAGCAGCCAAGATCTACTCCAGGGCTCCTACAATGAGCAGTTCTTC	CASSQDLLQGSYNEQFF
TRBJ1-2	TRBV25-1	NA	NA	TGTGCCAGCCAAGGTATGGCGAAGGGAACCCTCTATGGCTACACCTTC	CASQGMAKGTLYGYTF
TRBJ2-7	TRBV19	TRBD2	NA	TGTGCCAGTAGTGCGACTAGCGGGCCCGCCTACGAGCAGTACTTC	CASSATSGPAYEQYF
TRBJ2-7	TRBV24-1	TRBD2	NA	TGTGCCACCAGGAGGGGACTAGCGGTCCCCGGGGAGCAGTACTTC	CATRRGLAVPGEQYF
TRBJ2-5	TRBV7-9	NA	NA	TGTGCCAGCAGCTTAGCGACCGGGGTTCGGGAGACCCAGTACTTC	CASSLATGVRETQYF
TRBJ1-4	TRBV5-1	NA	once	TGCGCCAGCAGCTTGAGGCCGGGCGAAAAACTGTTTTTT	CASSLRPGEKLFF
TRBJ2-5	TRBV27	TRBD2	NA	TGTGCCAGCAGTCAACTAGCGGGAGATGGGGAGACCCAGTACTTC	CASSQLAGDGETQYF
TRBJ2-7	TRBV3-1	NA	NA	TGTGCCAGCACCAAGGATCCGAGGGTCGGTTCCTACGAGCAGTACTTC	CASTKDPRVGSYEQYF
TRBJ1-1	TRBV6-6	NA	few	TGTGCCAGCGCGGGACCGAGGAACACTGAAGCTTTCTTT	CASAGPRNTEAFF
TRBJ1-5	TRBV27	TRBD1	NA	TGTGCCAGCAGCGAAACAGGGGATGGTGGCAATCAGCCCCAGCATTTT	CASSETGDGGNQPQHF
TRBJ2-1	TRBV7-9	NA	NA	TGTGCCAGCAGCCCCTTTGGCCTGAATGAGCAGTTCTTC	CASSPFGLNEQFF